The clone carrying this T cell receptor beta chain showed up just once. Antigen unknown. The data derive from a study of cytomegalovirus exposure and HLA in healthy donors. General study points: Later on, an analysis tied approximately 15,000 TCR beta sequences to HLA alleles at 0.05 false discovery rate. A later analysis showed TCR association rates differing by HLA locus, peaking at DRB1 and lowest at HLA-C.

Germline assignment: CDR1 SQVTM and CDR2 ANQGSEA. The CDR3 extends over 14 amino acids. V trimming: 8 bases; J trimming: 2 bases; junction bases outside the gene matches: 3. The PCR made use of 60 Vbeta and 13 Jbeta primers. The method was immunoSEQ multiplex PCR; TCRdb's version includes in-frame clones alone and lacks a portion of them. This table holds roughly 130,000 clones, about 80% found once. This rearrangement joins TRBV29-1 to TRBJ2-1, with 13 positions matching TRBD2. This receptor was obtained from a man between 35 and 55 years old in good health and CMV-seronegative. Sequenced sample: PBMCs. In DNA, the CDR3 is TGCAGCACTAGCGGGAGGGGGCCCTACAATGAGCAGTTCTTC. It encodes CSTSGRGPYNEQFF.